These 3 T cell receptor beta chains came from one sample sequenced in a study of shared clonotypes between healthy human individuals. Produced via immunoSEQ multiplex PCR; TCRdb's table is partial and in-frame only. This sample has over a million clones; roughly 96% occur once, and the top ten carry about 1%. The sample consisted of naive CD4+ T cells sorted from blood. Subset: CD45RA+ positively selected. Receptors were obtained from a man aged 25-40 years in good health.

Worth noting for this clone: The sample contains more than one DNA sequence encoding this CDR3. V usage is TRBV9 and J usage is TRBJ1-1; D is uncertain. Germline-derived CDR1 and CDR2 are SGDLS and YYNGEE. The CDR3 consists of 13 residues. V lost 2 bases to trimming and J lost 1 base, with 6 bases between them. CDR3 DNA: TGTGCCAGCAGCGTTGCGGCGAACACTGAAGCTTTCTTT. Encoded protein: CASSVAANTEAFF.

The chain joins TRBV19 to TRBJ2-3, with 8 bases identical to TRBD1. J lost 5 bases, V lost 5 bases, and 9 bases had no gene match. Germline CDR1 reads LNHDA; CDR2 reads SQIVND (reference sequence). The CDR3 has 15 residues. The CDR3: CASSSGQGRRDTQYF. The DNA of the CDR3 is TGTGCCAGTAGTTCTGGACAGGGTCGAAGAGATACGCAGTATTTT.

This rearrangement joins TRBV6-1 to TRBJ1-1; D ambiguous. The V and J ends lost 2 bases and 1 base respectively, with 8 bases between them. The V gene's germline CDR1 is MNHNS and CDR2 SASEGT. The CDR3 is 14 residues long. As DNA, the CDR3 is TGTGCCAGCAGTGAATCGTGGGGGAACACTGAAGCTTTCTTT. Translating gives CASSESWGNTEAFF.